These 28 T cell receptor beta chains originate from one sample sequenced in a study of PD-L1 blockade in urothelial cancer. Assay: immunoSEQ multiplex PCR; the TCRdb copy retains only in-frame clones and omits some. Among about 120,000 clones, more than 70% were seen once, and the ten largest hold roughly 2.4%. Described time point: peripheral blood 6 weeks after treatment start. The starting material was PBMCs, obtained around atezolizumab (anti-PD-L1) treatment. The receptors come from a man between 45 and 60 years old with urothelial cancer.

Comment on this clone: In the same sample, other DNA sequences code for this CDR3. J is TRBJ1-6 and V is TRBV9; 8 bases map to TRBD1. Germline V gives CDR1 SGDLS, CDR2 YYNGEE. This CDR3 contains 14 residues. V lost 3 bases, J lost 7 bases, and 3 bases stayed unmatched. CDR3 loop: CASSARQGNSPLHF. CDR3 coding DNA: TGTGCCAGCAGCGCACGACAGGGGAATTCACCCCTCCACTTT.

The V call is TRBV2, the J call TRBJ2-5; 12 positions agree with TRBD1. Germline-derived CDR1 and CDR2 are SNHLY and FYNNEI. This CDR3 contains 15 residues. The trim removed 6 bases at V and 2 bases at J, leaving 4 bases unmatched. The CDR3 nucleotides are TGTGCCAGCAGGGGACAGGGGGCAAGGCAAGAGACCCAGTACTTC. Translating gives CASRGQGARQETQYF.

The chain has TRBV14 and TRBJ2-7; TRBD1 matches 8 bases. Unmatched junction bases numbered 5, after V lost 4 bases and J lost 3 bases. CDR1 SGHDN and CDR2 FVKESK come from the germline V gene. The CDR3 contains 14 residues. The DNA of the CDR3 is TGTGCCAGCAGCCCGACAGGGGATTTCTACGAGCAGTACTTC. It translates to CASSPTGDFYEQYF.

This clone was found a few times. The rearrangement joins TRBV6-1 to TRBJ1-5, with D possibly being TRBD1 (5 bases). The CDR3 length is 14 residues. The germline V gene encodes CDR1 MNHNS and CDR2 SASEGT. Trimming took 6 bases from V and 2 from J, leaving 11 bases between them. The CDR3 region has the DNA TGTGCCAGCAGGGCAGGGTATGGCAATCAGCCCCAGCATTTT. Its translation: CASRAGYGNQPQHF.

This chain joins TRBV28 and TRBJ1-1, with TRBD1 as a possible D gene (5 bases). There are 12 residues in the CDR3. V lost 6 bases to trimming and J lost 8 bases, with 13 bases between them. Germline CDR1 is MDHEN and CDR2 is SYDVKM. CDR3 nucleotide sequence: TGTGCCAGCAGCCTCCGGGAGGGGGAAGCTTTCTTT. Protein: CASSLREGEAFF.

For this clone: Germline and junction disagree at one end, which may indicate a read error. V usage is TRBV7-7 and J usage is TRBJ2-3; 16 bases match TRBD2. The germline V gene encodes CDR1 SSHAT and CDR2 FNYEAQ (reference sequence). The CDR3 covers 19 residues. CDR3: CASSFGPGLAGGSTDTQYF. The CDR3 region has the DNA TGTGCTAGCAGCTTTGGTCCGGGACTAGCGGGAGGGAGCACAGATACGCAGTATTTT.

This chain uses TRBV11-2 with TRBJ1-5; 8 bases align to TRBD1. This CDR3 spans 17 amino acids. Looked up from germline, CDR1 is SGHAT and CDR2 is FQNNGV. V was clipped by 5 bases and J by 3 bases; unmatched bases: 12. The CDR3 sequence: CASSTTTGVENNQPQHF. The CDR3 region has the DNA TGTGCCAGCAGCACAACGACAGGGGTTGAGAACAATCAGCCCCAGCATTTT. The whole variable domain, remainder taken from reference TRBV11-2 and TRBJ1-5, is EAGVAQSPRYKIIEKRQSVAFWCNPISGHATLYWYQQILGQGPKLLIQFQNNGVVDDSQLPKDRFSAERLKGVDSTLKIQPAKLEDSAVYLCASSTTTGVENNQPQHFGDGTRLSIL.

The chain links TRBV6-5 to TRBJ1-5; 8 nucleotides line up with TRBD1. This CDR3 is built from 13 residues. The V and J ends lost 2 bases and 8 bases, in that order; junction bases with no gene match: 2. Germline CDR1 and CDR2: MNHEY and SVGAGI. The CDR3, as DNA: TGTGCCAGCAGTTACAAGGGACAGGAGCCCCAGCATTTT. Its protein product is CASSYKGQEPQHF.

The chain recombines TRBV5-5 with TRBJ2-5; D possibly uses TRBD1 or TRBD2 (5 bases each). This CDR3 is built from 14 residues. The germline V gene has CDR1 SGHKS and CDR2 YYEKEE (reference sequence). Trimming pared 4 bases from V and 3 bases from J, leaving 13 bases between. CDR3 sequence reads: CASSMGPREETQYF. Here the CDR3 DNA reads TGTGCCAGCAGCATGGGGCCGAGGGAAGAGACCCAGTACTTC.

The gene calls are TRBV15 and TRBJ1-6; no clear D. Between the trimmed V and J ends, which lost 3 bases and 10 bases, there was a span of 16 bases. This CDR3 spans 15 amino acids. Germline V gene sequence: CDR1 LNHNV, CDR2 YYDKDF (reference sequence). CDR3 residues: CATSSKLAAESPLHF. The CDR3 DNA sequence: TGTGCCACCAGCAGCAAGCTGGCTGCGGAGTCACCCCTCCACTTT.

A single count supports this clone. The chain couples TRBV19 to TRBJ2-5, with 9 bases aligning to TRBD2. The trim removed 3 bases at V and 2 bases at J, leaving 13 bases unmatched. Germline CDR1 and CDR2: LNHDA and SQIVND (reference sequence). The CDR3 has 18 residues. Here the CDR3 DNA reads TGTGCCAGTAGTATGGGTCCCCTAAGCGGGAGGACGCAAGAGACCCAGTACTTC. Translation: CASSMGPLSGRTQETQYF.

The chain couples TRBV28 to TRBJ1-5, with 7 bases matching TRBD1. The V and J ends lost 6 bases and 7 bases, in that order; junction bases with no gene match: 9. Germline CDR1 reads MDHEN; CDR2 reads SYDVKM. The CDR3 totals 14 residues. The CDR3 is CASSTTGFRQPQHF. CDR3 DNA sequence: TGTGCCAGCAGCACGACAGGGTTTCGGCAGCCCCAGCATTTT.

This chain links TRBV19 with TRBJ2-5, with unresolved D. V was pared by 4 bases and J by 0 bases, with 9 bases between. The germline CDR1 and CDR2 sequences are LNHDA and SQIVND (reference sequence). The CDR3 is made up of 14 amino acids. CDR3 region: CASSTTENQETQYF. CDR3 bases: TGTGCCAGTAGTACAACAGAGAACCAAGAGACCCAGTACTTC.

The chain links TRBV28 to TRBJ1-5, with D uncertain. The CDR3 loop spans 12 amino acids. Trimming stripped 8 bases from V and 0 bases from J, with 5 bases between. Germline assignment: CDR1 MDHEN and CDR2 SYDVKM. The CDR3 reads CASEDSNQPQHF. CDR3 coding DNA: TGTGCCAGCGAGGATAGCAATCAGCCCCAGCATTTT.

DNA of the CDR3: TGTGCCATCAGACCGACTTTAGATTCCAGGGTGCATGAGCAGTTCTTC. Translating it yields CAIRPTLDSRVHEQFF. The chain employs TRBV10-3 and TRBJ2-1, with D possibly TRBD1 on 5 matching bases. V lost 6 bases and J 8 bases, leaving 23 bases between the germline ends. The CDR3 is 16 amino acids. Germline V gene lookup returns CDR1 ENHRY and CDR2 SYGVKD.

This chain links TRBV7-3 with TRBJ2-2; perhaps TRBD2 as D (6 bases). The germline V gene has CDR1 SGHTA and CDR2 FQGTGA. This CDR3 is built from 16 residues. V lost 5 bases and J 5 bases, leaving 18 bases between the germline ends. CDR3 sequence reads: CASSKEGSQRTGELFF. As DNA, the CDR3 is TGTGCCAGCAGCAAGGAGGGCTCCCAGAGGACCGGGGAGCTGTTTTTT.

V and J are TRBV6-6 and TRBJ2-3; no definite D call. This CDR3 region has 14 residues. V was trimmed by 0 bases and J by 0 bases, leaving 4 bases between them. From germline, CDR1 is MNHNY and CDR2 SVGAGI (reference sequence). CDR3: CASSYSTSTDTQYF. In nucleotides, the CDR3 is TGTGCCAGCAGTTACTCCACTAGCACAGATACGCAGTATTTT.

V gene TRBV28 combines with J gene TRBJ2-7, with D maybe TRBD2 (6 bases). V lost 6 bases to trimming and J lost 6 bases, with 15 bases between them. This CDR3 has 13 residues. Germline loops: CDR1 MDHEN, CDR2 SYDVKM. CDR3 amino acids: CASSSGDRREQYF. The CDR3 nucleotides are TGTGCCAGCAGCTCGGGAGACCGGCGCGAGCAGTACTTC.

The rearrangement joins TRBV19 to TRBJ1-4; D remains unclear. The length of the CDR3 is 16 residues. CDR1 is LNHDA and CDR2 is SQIVND in the germline V gene (reference sequence). The V and J ends lost 4 bases and 5 bases respectively, with 17 bases between them. The CDR3 DNA reads as TGTGCCAGTAGTACCCTAAACCGAAATATCAATGAAAAACTGTTTTTT. Its protein product is CASSTLNRNINEKLFF.

CDR3 sequence reads: CASTITSGLYNEQFF. CDR3 bases: TGCGCCAGCACGATCACTAGCGGGCTATACAATGAGCAGTTCTTC. V usage is TRBV5-1 and J usage is TRBJ2-1, with TRBD2 matching 9 bases. CDR1 and CDR2 from the germline V gene are SGHRS and YFSETQ. The CDR3 consists of 15 residues. After removal of 6 bases from V and 4 bases from J, the junction contained 8 bases not matched to a gene.

This clone was recorded only once. The chain employs TRBV18 and TRBJ2-5; TRBD2 agrees at 11 bases. TRBJ2-7 explains the end of the DNA better; the J call may be wrong. The CDR3 consists of 17 residues. The V gene's germline CDR1 is KGHSH and CDR2 LQKENI. The CDR3 region is CASSLEGLAGGRYEQYF. CDR3 in DNA: TGTGCCAGCTCACTAGAGGGTCTAGCGGGAGGACGCTACGAGCAGTACTTC.

This clone was found a few times. The J gene is TRBJ1-4, the V gene TRBV18; a possible D gene is TRBD1 (5 bases). The germline V and J ends were trimmed by 4 bases and 4 bases, with 10 bases remaining between them. The CDR3 spans 14 residues. Germline V gene lookup returns CDR1 KGHSH and CDR2 LQKENI. In DNA, the CDR3 is TGTGCCAGCTCACAGGGACTGTTTAATGAAAAACTGTTTTTT. Its translation is CASSQGLFNEKLFF.

Notes on this clone: Relative to the germline gene, one junction end is altered; a read error may explain this. The chain employs TRBV7-7 and TRBJ2-1, with TRBD1 identical over 9 bases. The germline V gene has CDR1 SSHAT and CDR2 FNYEAQ (reference sequence). There are 14 residues in the CDR3. Here the CDR3 DNA reads TGTGCTAGCAGCAGCCCAGGGACAGGGAATGAGCAGTTCTTC. Encoded protein: CASSSPGTGNEQFF.

V is TRBV6-1 and J is TRBJ2-5; TRBD1 agrees at 11 bases. Germline CDR1 MNHNS, CDR2 SASEGT. V was clipped by 6 bases and J by 5 bases; unmatched bases: 8. CDR3 size: 15 residues. The DNA of the CDR3 is TGTGCCAGCAGGGTGGACAGGGGGCTGGGTGAGACCCAGTACTTC. This encodes CASRVDRGLGETQYF.

To note about this clone: Different DNA sequences within this sample yield the same CDR3. The chain has TRBV2 and TRBJ2-7; 11 nucleotides match TRBD1. J lost 7 bases, V lost 6 bases, and 5 bases had no gene match. Looked up from germline, CDR1 is SNHLY and CDR2 is FYNNEI. CDR3 length: 13 residues. The CDR3 spells CASRGQGAGEQYF. CDR3 in DNA: TGTGCCAGCAGAGGACAGGGGGCTGGTGAGCAGTACTTC.

The gene calls are TRBV5-4 and TRBJ2-3, with 13 bases lining up with TRBD2. CDR3 length equals 17 residues. Germline V lookup: CDR1 SGHNT, CDR2 YYREEE (reference sequence). V dropped 5 bases and J dropped 0; count of bases not matched to a gene: 6. The CDR3 DNA reads as TGTGCCAGCAGGTCCGGGACTAGCGGGGTTAGCACAGATACGCAGTATTTT. This translates into CASRSGTSGVSTDTQYF.

The chain combines TRBV5-1 with TRBJ2-1; 10 nucleotides agree with TRBD2. This CDR3 has 18 amino acids. The V and J ends lost 4 bases and 4 bases, in that order; junction bases with no gene match: 14. Germline V gene data show CDR1 as SGHRS and CDR2 as YFSETQ. CDR3 region: CASSPRTPSGSRYNEQFF. In nucleotides, the CDR3 is TGCGCCAGCAGCCCCCGGACTCCTAGCGGGAGCCGGTACAATGAGCAGTTCTTC.

This clone was counted once. V and J are TRBV28 and TRBJ2-2; D is possibly TRBD1 (5 bases). From germline, CDR1 is MDHEN and CDR2 SYDVKM. There are 14 residues in the CDR3. Between the trimmed V and J ends, which lost 7 bases and 3 bases, there was a span of 12 bases. The DNA for the CDR3 is TGTGCCAGCAAGGGGCAGAAATACACCGGGGAGCTGTTTTTT. Its translation: CASKGQKYTGELFF. The whole variable domain, remainder taken from reference TRBV28 and TRBJ2-2, is DVKVTQSSRYLVKRTGEKVFLECVQDMDHENMFWYRQDPGLGLRLIYFSYDVKMKEKGDIPEGYSVSREKKERFSLILESASTNQTSMYLCASKGQKYTGELFFGEGSRLTVL.